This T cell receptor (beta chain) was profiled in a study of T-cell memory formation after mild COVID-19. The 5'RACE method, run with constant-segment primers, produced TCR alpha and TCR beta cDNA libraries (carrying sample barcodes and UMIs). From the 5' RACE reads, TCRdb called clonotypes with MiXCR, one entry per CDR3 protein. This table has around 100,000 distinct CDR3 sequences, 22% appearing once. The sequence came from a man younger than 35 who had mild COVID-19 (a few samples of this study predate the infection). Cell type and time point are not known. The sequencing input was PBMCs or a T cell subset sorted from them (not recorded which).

The CDR3 sequence: CASSQERGLWSPLHF. CDR3 nucleotides: TGCGCCAGCAGCCAAGAGCGGGGGTTATGGTCACCCCTCCACTTT. This sequence joins TRBV4-1 and TRBJ1-6; TRBD1 is a possible D gene (5 bases). Germline loops: CDR1 MGHRA, CDR2 YSYEKL. The V end lost 0 bases, the J end lost 10 bases, and 13 bases lay between the germline ends. The CDR3 has 15 residues.